These 23 T cell receptor beta chains were all obtained from the same sample, sequenced in a study of spatial heterogeneity in lung cancer. Time point given: sample taken at primary tumor resection. Study-wide results and caveats: Tumor mutation count correlated with how many alpha and beta TCRs expanded intratumorally.

What these receptors recognize is not known. TCRdb called the 5' RACE reads again in MiXCR, with one record for every CDR3 protein. The data contain around 9,200 distinct CDR3 sequences, 5% of them singletons. This specimen was lung tumor tissue, taken at surgery. Receptors originate from a female donor with early-stage non-small cell lung cancer.

This clonotype was observed at least ten times. V usage is TRBV12-3 or TRBV12-4 and J usage is TRBJ1-1, with D unresolved. V lost 3 bases and J 7 bases, leaving 12 bases between the germline ends. This CDR3 has 13 amino acids. The CDR3 region has the DNA TGTGCCAGCAGTTTGGTCAGCGGAAGTGAAGCTTTCTTT. Its translation: CASSLVSGSEAFF.

This clonotype was seen many times. This chain uses TRBV28 with TRBJ1-2; the match to TRBD1 covers 7 bases. With V trimmed by 11 bases and J by 8 bases, 14 bases remained unmatched. CDR1 is MDHEN and CDR2 is SYDVKM in the germline V gene. This CDR3 spans 13 amino acids. Written as DNA, the CDR3 is TGTGCCTCGACGGGGGGGACAGCAGACGGCTACACCTTC. Residues: CASTGGTADGYTF.

By share of the sample, this clonotype is medium-sized. The chain links TRBV11-3 to TRBJ2-1; D is unclear. The CDR3 covers 12 residues. Trimming cost V 5 bases and J 5 bases, with 7 bases left between them. CDR1 and CDR2 (germline): SGHNT, YENEEA. CDR3 protein: CASSTVNNEQFF. CDR3 bases: TGTGCCAGCAGCACAGTAAACAATGAGCAGTTCTTC.

Relative to its sample, this clonotype is large. The rearrangement links TRBV6-6 to TRBJ1-5; D perhaps matches TRBD1 (6 bases). Per the germline V gene, CDR1 is MNHNY and CDR2 is SVGAGI (reference sequence). V was pared by 0 bases and J by 6 bases, with 15 bases between. The CDR3 loop spans 16 amino acids. CDR3 DNA: TGTGCCAGCAGTTACTCGATGGGGGGCGCAGGTCAGCCCCAGCATTTT. Translating gives CASSYSMGGAGQPQHF.

By share of the sample, this clonotype is medium-sized. The chain has TRBV20-1 and TRBJ1-5; the D gene is possibly TRBD1 (6 bases). The germline gives CDR1 DFQATT, CDR2 SNEGSKA (reference sequence). The CDR3 runs to 16 residues. V was clipped by 6 bases and J by 5 bases, with 23 bases between them. In DNA form, the CDR3 reads TGCAGTGCCATCCTCGCCGGACAGATGATAGATCAGCCCCAGCATTTT. Translating gives CSAILAGQMIDQPQHF.

This clonotype was detected ten times or more. V is TRBV7-3 and J is TRBJ2-1; 8 nucleotides match TRBD2. J lost 8 bases, V lost 5 bases, and 11 bases had no gene match. Germline CDR1 SGHTA, CDR2 FQGTGA. The CDR3 consists of 15 residues. The CDR3 bases are TGTGCCAGCAGCCCCCTGGGCGGGAGGTGGCATGAGCAGTTCTTC. Protein sequence: CASSPLGGRWHEQFF.

This clonotype is classed as medium-sized. This chain joins TRBV4-2 and TRBJ2-1; 7 nucleotides match TRBD1. CDR1 and CDR2 from the germline V gene are LGHNA and YNFKEQ. V lost 2 bases, J lost 7 bases, and 5 bases stayed unmatched. CDR3 length equals 14 residues. CDR3 nucleotides: TGTGCCAGCAGCCAACCACAGGGGTTGAATGAGCAGTTCTTC. Translation gives CASSQPQGLNEQFF.

This clonotype was found many times. A much larger clone is a single base away; this may be a read error. The chain couples TRBV6-5 to TRBJ1-2, with D possibly being TRBD1 (6 bases). CDR3 length: 15 amino acids. Per germline, CDR1 MNHEY and CDR2 SVGAGI. CDR3 DNA sequence: TGTGCCAGCAGGAGAGGGGGTACAGCTAACTATGGCTACAACTTC. It translates to CASRRGGTANYGYNF.

This clonotype was recorded many times. The chain couples TRBV25-1 to TRBJ2-7; 7 nucleotides agree with TRBD1. The CDR3 runs to 14 residues. CDR1 is MGHDK, CDR2 SYGVNS, per germline. Trimming cost V 6 bases and J 1 base; bases outside gene matches: 6. The CDR3, as DNA: TGTGCCAGCAGGGATGAGACAGGGTCCTACGAGCAGTACTTC. Translating it yields CASRDETGSYEQYF.

This clonotype is termed large. The chain has TRBV18 and TRBJ1-1, with TRBD1 matching 9 bases. The CDR3 is 15 residues long. The V and J ends lost 2 bases and 3 bases, in that order; junction bases with no gene match: 4. CDR1 KGHSH and CDR2 LQKENI come from the germline V gene. CDR3 nucleotides: TGTGCCAGCTCACCAAGACAGGGGGAGGACACTGAAGCTTTCTTT. This codes for CASSPRQGEDTEAFF.

By its share, this clonotype is medium-sized (0.01 to 0.1%). The CDR3 reads CASSSFSQGASAPQHF. CDR3 sequence (DNA): TGTGCCAGCAGCTCATTTTCACAGGGAGCAAGTGCGCCCCAGCATTTT. V gene TRBV7-9 combines with J gene TRBJ1-5, with D perhaps TRBD1 (6 bases). Trimming pared 4 bases from V and 9 bases from J, leaving 22 bases between. The CDR3 length is 16 residues. The germline gives CDR1 SEHNR, CDR2 FQNEAQ (reference sequence).

Ten or more counts support this clonotype. J is TRBJ1-1 and V is TRBV11-2; no reliable D call. The CDR3 loop spans 13 amino acids. Deletions cut 3 bases from V and 4 bases from J, with 9 bases between. The germline CDR1 and CDR2 sequences are SGHAT and FQNNGV. The CDR3 DNA follows: TGTGCCAGCAGCTTCCAGGTAGGCACTGAAGCTTTCTTT. Its protein product is CASSFQVGTEAFF.

About this clonotype itself: A much larger clone lies a single base off, so this may be a read error. The CDR3 sequence: CASSLGLSSNYGYNF. The CDR3 nucleotides read TGTGCCAGCAGCTTAGGTCTTTCCAGCAACTATGGCTACAACTTC. The chain has TRBV7-2 and TRBJ1-2; D remains ambiguous. Germline-derived CDR1 and CDR2 are SGHTA and FQGNSA. CDR3 size: 15 residues.

This clonotype is judged medium-sized (0.01 to 0.1%). The genes are TRBV27 and TRBJ2-1; D call uncertain. Trimming removed 1 base from V and 5 bases from J, with 0 bases in between. Germline loops: CDR1 MNHEY, CDR2 SMNVEV (reference sequence). This CDR3 comprises 11 residues. This CDR3 is CASSLYNEQFF. CDR3 DNA sequence: TGTGCCAGCAGTTTATACAATGAGCAGTTCTTC.

This clonotype was detected ten times or more. The CDR3 nucleotides are TGTGCCATCAGTGAGTCAGGGATCAATCAGCCCCAGCATTTT. Translated, it gives CAISESGINQPQHF. The chain carries TRBV10-3 and TRBJ1-5; D unclear. Between the trimmed V and J ends, which lost 0 bases and 3 bases, there was a span of 6 bases. The CDR3 runs to 14 residues. Germline CDR1 ENHRY, CDR2 SYGVKD.

The sample holds many counts of this clonotype. This rearrangement joins TRBV10-1 to TRBJ2-3; 7 bases align to TRBD2. CDR3 length equals 15 residues. The germline V gene has CDR1 WNHNN and CDR2 SYGVQD (reference sequence). Germline trimming cut 6 bases from V and 2 bases from J; bases unmatched to any gene: 8. CDR3 DNA sequence: TGCGCCAGCAGCGAGGGACTACAAGTCACAGATACGCAGTATTTT. Translated: CASSEGLQVTDTQYF.

This clonotype is classed as medium-sized (0.01 to 0.1%). CDR3 sequence: CASSVVGQYF. As DNA, the CDR3 is TGTGCCAGCAGTGTAGTCGGGCAGTACTTC. The chain is built from TRBV2 and TRBJ2-7; D is unresolved. V gave up 4 bases and J gave up 9 bases, with 7 bases separating them. The germline V gene encodes CDR1 SNHLY and CDR2 FYNNEI. CDR3 size: 10 residues. Full variable domain (outside the CDR3, taken from reference TRBV2 and TRBJ2-7): EPEVTQTPSHQVTQMGQEVILRCVPISNHLYFYWYRQILGQKVEFLVSFYNNEISEKSEIFDDQFSVERPDGSNFTLKIRSTKLEDSAMYFCASSVVGQYFGPGTRLTVT.

This clonotype came up many times. The chain carries TRBV6-1 and TRBJ2-4; the D gene is possibly TRBD1 (5 bases). Germline V lookup: CDR1 MNHNS, CDR2 SASEGT. CDR3 length: 15 amino acids. V shed 3 bases and J shed 0 bases, with 9 bases lying between them. Here the CDR3 reads CASSDDRIAKNIQYF. In DNA form, the CDR3 reads TGTGCCAGCAGTGACGACAGAATAGCCAAAAACATTCAGTACTTC.

This clonotype was seen at least ten times. This sequence joins TRBV7-8 and TRBJ2-7; 9 bases fit TRBD1. In germline, CDR1 is SGHVS, CDR2 FQNEAQ. The CDR3 is made up of 19 amino acids. With V trimmed by 2 bases and J by 3 bases, 17 bases remained unmatched. The chain's CDR3 is CASSLPRAGYRGRIYEQYF. The DNA for the CDR3 is TGTGCCAGCAGCTTACCCCGGGCCGGCTACAGGGGGCGCATCTACGAGCAGTACTTC.

This clonotype occurred many times. The chain recombines TRBV7-2 with TRBJ2-3; 11 nucleotides agree with TRBD2. V was pared by 4 bases and J by 4 bases, with 7 bases of the junction left unmatched. This CDR3 has 16 residues. Looked up from germline, CDR1 is SGHTA and CDR2 is FQGNSA. The CDR3 bases are TGTGCCAGCAGCTCCGGGACTAGCGGTTGGGCAGATACGCAGTATTTT. Protein sequence: CASSSGTSGWADTQYF.

This clonotype qualifies as large. The chain has TRBV28 and TRBJ2-1, with 12 nucleotides matching TRBD2. From germline, CDR1 is MDHEN and CDR2 SYDVKM. Germline trimming cut 5 bases from V and 5 bases from J; bases unmatched to any gene: 4. The CDR3 covers 15 residues. CDR3 DNA sequence: TGTGCCAGCAGTCGCACTAGCGGGAGGAACAATGAGCAGTTCTTC. It specifies CASSRTSGRNNEQFF.

This clonotype is medium-sized within its sample. This chain connects TRBV20-1 to TRBJ2-1; 12 bases align to TRBD2. The length of the CDR3 is 14 residues. The V segment lost 6 bases and the J segment 7 bases; nucleotides outside the gene matches: 7. CDR1 is DFQATT, CDR2 SNEGSKA, per germline (reference sequence). CDR3 loop: CSALTSGSTNEQFF. The CDR3 DNA follows: TGCAGTGCACTGACTAGCGGGAGTACGAATGAGCAGTTCTTC.

Ten or more counts support this clonotype. The chain uses TRBV5-1 and TRBJ2-1; perhaps TRBD2 as D (5 bases). CDR1 is SGHRS and CDR2 is YFSETQ in the germline V gene. V lost 0 bases and J 1 base, leaving 11 bases between the germline ends. The CDR3 runs 16 residues. DNA for the CDR3: TGCGCCAGCAGCTTGGAGGAGGTCCTTTCCTACAATGAGCAGTTCTTC. Protein: CASSLEEVLSYNEQFF.